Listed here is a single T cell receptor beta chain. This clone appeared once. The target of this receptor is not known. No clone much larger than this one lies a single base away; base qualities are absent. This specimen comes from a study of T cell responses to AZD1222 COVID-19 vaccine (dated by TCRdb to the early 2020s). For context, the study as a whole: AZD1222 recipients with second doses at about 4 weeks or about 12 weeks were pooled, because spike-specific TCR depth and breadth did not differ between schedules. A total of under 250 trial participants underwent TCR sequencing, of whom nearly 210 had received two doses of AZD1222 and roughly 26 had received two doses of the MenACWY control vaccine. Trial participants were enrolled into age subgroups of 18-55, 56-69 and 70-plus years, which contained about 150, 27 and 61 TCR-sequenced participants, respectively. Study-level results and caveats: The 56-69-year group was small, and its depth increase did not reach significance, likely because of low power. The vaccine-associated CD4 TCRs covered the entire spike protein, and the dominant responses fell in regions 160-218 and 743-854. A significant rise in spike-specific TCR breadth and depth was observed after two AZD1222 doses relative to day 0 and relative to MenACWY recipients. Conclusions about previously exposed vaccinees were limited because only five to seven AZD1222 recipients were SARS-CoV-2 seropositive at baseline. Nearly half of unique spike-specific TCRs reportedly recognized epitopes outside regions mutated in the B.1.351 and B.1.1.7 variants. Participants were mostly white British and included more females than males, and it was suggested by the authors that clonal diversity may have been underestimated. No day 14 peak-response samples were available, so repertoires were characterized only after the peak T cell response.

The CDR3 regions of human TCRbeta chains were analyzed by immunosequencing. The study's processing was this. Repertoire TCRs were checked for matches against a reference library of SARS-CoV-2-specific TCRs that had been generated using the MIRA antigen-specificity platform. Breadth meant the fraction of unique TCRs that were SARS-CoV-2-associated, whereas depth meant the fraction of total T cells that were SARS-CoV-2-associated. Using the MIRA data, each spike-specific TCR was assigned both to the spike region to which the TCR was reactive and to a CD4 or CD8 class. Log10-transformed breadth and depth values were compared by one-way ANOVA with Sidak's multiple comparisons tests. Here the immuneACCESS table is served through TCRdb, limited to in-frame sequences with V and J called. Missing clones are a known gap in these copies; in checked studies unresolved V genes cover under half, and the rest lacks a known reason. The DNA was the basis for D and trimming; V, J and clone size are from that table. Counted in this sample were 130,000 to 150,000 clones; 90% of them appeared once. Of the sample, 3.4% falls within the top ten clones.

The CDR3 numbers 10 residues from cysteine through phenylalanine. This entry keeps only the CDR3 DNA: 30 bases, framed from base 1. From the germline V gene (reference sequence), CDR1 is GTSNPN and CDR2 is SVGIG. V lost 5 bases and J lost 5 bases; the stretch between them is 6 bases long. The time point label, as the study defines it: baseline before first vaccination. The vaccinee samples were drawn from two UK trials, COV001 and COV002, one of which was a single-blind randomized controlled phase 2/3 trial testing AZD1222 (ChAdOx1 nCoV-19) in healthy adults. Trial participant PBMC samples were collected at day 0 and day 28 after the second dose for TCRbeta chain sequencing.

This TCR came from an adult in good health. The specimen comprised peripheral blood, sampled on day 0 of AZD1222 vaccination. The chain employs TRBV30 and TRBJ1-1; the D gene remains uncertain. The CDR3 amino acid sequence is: CAWGRTEAFF. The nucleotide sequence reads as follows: TGTGCCTGGGGCAGGACTGAAGCTTTCTTT.